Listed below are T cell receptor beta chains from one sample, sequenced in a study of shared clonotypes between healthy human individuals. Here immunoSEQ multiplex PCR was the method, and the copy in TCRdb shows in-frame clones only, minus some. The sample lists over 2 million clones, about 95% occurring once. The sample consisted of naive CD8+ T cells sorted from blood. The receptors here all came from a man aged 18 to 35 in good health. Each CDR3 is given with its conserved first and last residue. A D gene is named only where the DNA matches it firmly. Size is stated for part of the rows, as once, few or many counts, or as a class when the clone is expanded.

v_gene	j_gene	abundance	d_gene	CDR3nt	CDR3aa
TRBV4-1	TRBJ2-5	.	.	TGCGCCAGCACCAAAGGGCAGGAAGAGACCCAGTACTTC	CASTKGQEETQYF
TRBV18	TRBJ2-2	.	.	TGTGCCAGCTCACCGGAGTATCGGACAGCAACCGGGGAGCTGTTTTTT	CASSPEYRTATGELFF
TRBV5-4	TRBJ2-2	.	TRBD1	TGTGCCAGCAGCTTGGGGCAGGGGGCGAACGGGGAGCTGTTTTTT	CASSLGQGANGELFF
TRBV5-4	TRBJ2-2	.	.	TGTGCCAGCAATGTCCGGGCAGTTCTGGCCGGGGAGCTGTTTTTT	CASNVRAVLAGELFF
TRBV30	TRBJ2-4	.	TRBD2	TGTGCCTGGAGTGGGCCGGGGGGGGCCAAAAACATTCAGTACTTC	CAWSGPGGAKNIQYF
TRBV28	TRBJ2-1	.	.	TGTGCCAGCAGGATTCAGGGCTACAATGAGCAGTTCTTC	CASRIQGYNEQFF
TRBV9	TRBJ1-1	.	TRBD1	TGTGCCAGCAGTAAGGGACAGGGATGGACTGAAGCTTTCTTT	CASSKGQGWTEAFF
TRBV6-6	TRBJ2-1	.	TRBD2	TGTGCCAGCTGGGAACTAGCGGGGGATTTTGAGCAGTTCTTC	CASWELAGDFEQFF
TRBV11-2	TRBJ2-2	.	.	TGTGCCAGCAGCTTAGGGGGGCACACCGGGGAGCTGTTTTTT	CASSLGGHTGELFF
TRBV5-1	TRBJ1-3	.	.	TGCGCCAGCAGCTCGGACAGCATCTCTGGAAACACCATATATTTT	CASSSDSISGNTIYF
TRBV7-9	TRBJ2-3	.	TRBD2	TGTGCCAGCAGCTCCCGACTAGCGGCCTACACAGATACGCAGTATTTT	CASSSRLAAYTDTQYF
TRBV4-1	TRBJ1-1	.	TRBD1	TGCGCCAGCAGCCAAGAATCAACAGGGGCCACTGAAGCTTTCTTT	CASSQESTGATEAFF
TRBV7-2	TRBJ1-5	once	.	TGTGCCAGCAGCTTAGGATCAGATCAGCCCCAGCATTTT	CASSLGSDQPQHF
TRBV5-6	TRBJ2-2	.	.	TGTGCCAGCAGCCCGTCCCTTGGGACATGGGAGCTGTTTTTT	CASSPSLGTWELFF
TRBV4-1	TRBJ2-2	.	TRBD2	TGCGCCAGCAGCCAGGGGGGCGGGAGGGACACCGGGGAGCTGTTTTTT	CASSQGGGRDTGELFF
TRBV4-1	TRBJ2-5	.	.	TGCGCCAGCAGCCAACACTATGGGGAGACCCAGTACTTC	CASSQHYGETQYF
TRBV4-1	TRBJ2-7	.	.	TGCGCCAGCAGCCTATCAGGGGACTACGAGCAGTACTTC	CASSLSGDYEQYF
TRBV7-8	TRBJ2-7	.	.	TGTGCCAGCAGCTTATCGGTTGAGGAAGTCCGCTCCGACGAGCAGTACTTC	CASSLSVEEVRSDEQYF